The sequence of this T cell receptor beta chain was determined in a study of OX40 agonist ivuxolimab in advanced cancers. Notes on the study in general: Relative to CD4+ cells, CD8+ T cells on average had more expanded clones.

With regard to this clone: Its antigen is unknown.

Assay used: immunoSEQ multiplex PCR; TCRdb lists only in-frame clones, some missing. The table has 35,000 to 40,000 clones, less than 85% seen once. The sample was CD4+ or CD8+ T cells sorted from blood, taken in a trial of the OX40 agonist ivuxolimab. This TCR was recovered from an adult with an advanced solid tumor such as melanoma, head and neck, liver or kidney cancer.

CDR3 in DNA: TGTGCCAGCAGCCCGTGGGACAGTCGCGAGCAGTACTTC. Protein sequence: CASSPWDSREQYF. This chain links TRBV7-2 with TRBJ2-7; the match to TRBD1 covers 7 bases. V dropped 5 bases and J dropped 6; count of bases not matched to a gene: 7. This CDR3 contains 13 residues. Per the germline V gene, CDR1 is SGHTA and CDR2 is FQGNSA.